This note documents a single T cell receptor (beta chain) sequence. This sample stems from a study of OX40 agonist ivuxolimab in advanced cancers. Study-wide background: Dose-escalation patients' cancers were hepatocellular carcinoma, melanoma, renal cell or head and neck cancer.

Sequencing used immunoSEQ multiplex PCR; TCRdb keeps in-frame clones, though not all of them. The sample lists 30,000 or so clones; more than 70% were seen once. This specimen consisted of CD4+ or CD8+ T cells sorted from blood, obtained in a trial of the OX40 agonist ivuxolimab. This TCR came from an adult with an advanced solid tumor such as melanoma, head and neck, liver or kidney cancer.

This CDR3 is CASSYFPVYGYTF. Here the CDR3 DNA reads TGTGCCAGCAGTTATTTTCCGGTCTATGGCTACACCTTC. J is TRBJ1-2 and V is TRBV6-5, with D unresolved. Germline lookup yields CDR1 MNHEY and CDR2 SVGAGI. The CDR3 spans 13 residues. The V end lost 3 bases, the J end lost 4 bases, and 9 bases lay between the germline ends.